Each of the 20 T cell receptor beta chains below was sequenced from the same sample in a study of cytomegalovirus exposure and HLA in healthy donors (TCRdb year 2017). The library was built by means of the immunoSEQ multiplex PCR assay. For the multiplex PCR, a mixture combining 60 forward primers for TCR Vbeta segments and 13 reverse primers for TCR Jbeta segments was used. TCRdb mirrors the immuneACCESS table, restricted to in-frame sequences. Some clones are absent from its copies; in checked studies, under half trace to an unresolved V gene, and the reason for the others is unknown. The sample table contains 160,000 or so clones; only one count was recorded for more than 75% of them. The ten largest account for more than 9.5% of the sample. The sequenced sample consisted of PBMCs. Source of these receptors: a man aged 18 to 29 in good health and CMV-seropositive.

The chain recombines TRBV5-4 with TRBJ2-2, with 10 bases lining up with TRBD2. Germline V gives CDR1 SGHNT, CDR2 YYREEE (reference sequence). The CDR3 extends over 16 amino acids. V shed 0 bases, J shed 3 bases, and the junction held 2 bases outside the gene matches. The CDR3 protein is CASSLGLAGDTGELFF. As DNA, the CDR3 is TGTGCCAGCAGCTTGGGCCTAGCGGGGGACACCGGGGAGCTGTTTTTT.

This chain joins TRBV7-6 and TRBJ2-1; 8 bases are shared with TRBD2. The CDR3 covers 16 residues. Losses at the gene ends were 1 base for V and 1 base for J; bases not matched to a gene: 3. CDR1 is SGHVS, CDR2 FNYEAQ, per germline. The CDR3 region has the DNA TGTGCCAGCAGCTTAGAGGCTAGCGGGTCCTACAATGAGCAGTTCTTC. Translating it yields CASSLEASGSYNEQFF. The full variable domain, completed using reference TRBV7-6 and TRBJ2-1, is GAGVSQSPRYKVTKRGQDVALRCDPISGHVSLYWYRQALGQGPEFLTYFNYEAQQDKSGLPNDRFSAERPEGSISTLTIQRTEQRDSAMYRCASSLEASGSYNEQFFGPGTRLTVL.

Here the CDR3 DNA reads TGTGCCAGCAGCGCCGAGGGTTCACCCCTCCACTTT. Amino acids: CASSAEGSPLHF. J is TRBJ1-6 and V is TRBV9; D call uncertain. The CDR3 runs to 12 residues. Germline-derived CDR1 and CDR2 are SGDLS and YYNGEE. Trimming took 3 bases from V and 9 from J, leaving 7 bases between them.

The V and J genes are TRBV4-3 and TRBJ1-4; D may be TRBD1 (5 bases). The CDR3 is 17 residues long. V was trimmed by 1 base and J by 1 base, leaving 13 bases between them. CDR1 is LGHNA and CDR2 is YSLEER in the germline V gene. CDR3 region: CASSQGPGMRTNEKLFF. In nucleotides, the CDR3 is TGCGCCAGCAGCCAAGGGCCAGGGATGAGAACTAATGAAAAACTGTTTTTT.

The J gene is TRBJ2-1, the V gene TRBV5-6; 9 nucleotides align to TRBD1. Germline V gene lookup returns CDR1 SGHDT and CDR2 YYEEEE. V lost 4 bases to trimming and J lost 8 bases; unmatched junction nucleotides: 10. The CDR3 totals 15 residues. DNA for the CDR3: TGTGCCAGCAGCGGAACGGGACAGGGTTTGTATGAGCAGTTCTTC. Translation: CASSGTGQGLYEQFF. Supplemented by reference TRBV5-6 and TRBJ2-1, the full variable domain reads DAGVTQSPTHLIKTRGQQVTLRCSPKSGHDTVSWYQQALGQGPQFIFQYYEEEERQRGNFPDRFSGHQFPNYSSELNVNALLLGDSALYLCASSGTGQGLYEQFFGPGTRLTVL.

The V and J genes are TRBV6-5 and TRBJ1-2; D may be TRBD1 (6 bases). Germline assignment: CDR1 MNHEY and CDR2 SVGAGI. V lost 6 bases, J lost 3 bases, and 17 bases lay in between. The CDR3 is made up of 15 amino acids. The CDR3 DNA reads TGTGCCAGCAGAACTAGACAGGAGCGACACTATGGCTACACCTTC. This encodes CASRTRQERHYGYTF.

The CDR3: CASSTGQGASDEAFF. CDR3 nucleotide sequence: TGTGCCAGCAGCACCGGACAGGGGGCTAGTGATGAAGCTTTCTTT. The gene calls are TRBV9 and TRBJ1-1, with 11 bases matching TRBD1. There are 15 residues in the CDR3. J gave up 7 bases and V 4 bases, and 9 bases lay outside the gene matches. Per germline, CDR1 SGDLS and CDR2 YYNGEE.

The chain joins TRBV6-5 to TRBJ1-1; 7 positions match TRBD1. Germline CDR1 reads MNHEY; CDR2 reads SVGAGI. The CDR3 totals 13 residues. V lost 5 bases, J lost 4 bases, and 4 bases stayed unmatched. DNA of the CDR3: TGTGCCAGCAGTGACAGGGCGGTCACTGAAGCTTTCTTT. This codes for CASSDRAVTEAFF.

CDR3 nucleotides: TGTGCCTGGACTAGCGGGGGGGGGACAGATACGCAGTATTTT. It encodes CAWTSGGGTDTQYF. The V call is TRBV30, the J call TRBJ2-3; TRBD2 aligns across 12 bases. Trimming took 4 bases from V and 3 from J; bases not matched to a gene: 2. The CDR3 contains 14 residues. Per the germline V gene, CDR1 is GTSNPN and CDR2 is SVGIG (reference sequence).

The V gene is TRBV6-5, the J gene TRBJ1-1; D remains unclear. The ends were cut back, 4 bases at V and 1 base at J, with 7 bases in the middle. Germline values: CDR1 MNHEY, CDR2 SVGAGI. The CDR3 contains 13 residues. Here the CDR3 DNA reads TGTGCCAGCAGTTTCTCGGCGAACACTGAAGCTTTCTTT. It translates to CASSFSANTEAFF.

V is TRBV6-4 and J is TRBJ2-1; 14 bases are shared with TRBD2. J gave up 7 bases and V 3 bases, and 2 bases lay outside the gene matches. Germline loops: CDR1 MRHNA, CDR2 SNTAGT. The CDR3 totals 15 residues. The chain's CDR3 is CASSETSGRGNEQFF. The CDR3 nucleotides are TGTGCCAGCAGTGAGACTAGCGGGAGGGGAAATGAGCAGTTCTTC.

CDR3 DNA sequence: TGTGCCAGCAGTGAAGGGTTGGCCAGCCAGTACTTC. Amino acids: CASSEGLASQYF. The chain has TRBV6-1 and TRBJ2-5; no clear D. The CDR3 spans 12 residues. Trimming took 1 base from V and 10 from J, leaving 10 bases between them. Germline V gene data show CDR1 as MNHNS and CDR2 as SASEGT.

This clone was seen a handful of times. The V call is TRBV4-2, the J call TRBJ1-5; TRBD1 might be the D (5 bases). The germline gives CDR1 LGHNA, CDR2 YNFKEQ. This CDR3 region has 17 residues. The germline V and J ends were trimmed by 1 base and 4 bases, with 17 bases remaining between them. The chain's CDR3 is CASSQGSGGIGNQPQHF. CDR3 DNA sequence: TGTGCCAGCAGCCAAGGGTCTGGGGGGATAGGTAATCAGCCCCAGCATTTT.

CDR3 amino acids: CSVELRNYEQYF. The CDR3 DNA sequence: TGCAGCGTTGAACTCAGAAATTACGAGCAGTACTTC. The chain is built from TRBV29-1 and TRBJ2-7; D ambiguous. The germline gives CDR1 SQVTM, CDR2 ANQGSEA. CDR3 length equals 12 residues. The V and J ends lost 2 bases and 4 bases respectively, with 9 bases between them.

The chain recombines TRBV6-5 with TRBJ1-1; D is unresolved. Trimming took off 6 bases at V and 1 base at J, with 6 bases between the two ends. CDR3 length equals 12 residues. Germline V gives CDR1 MNHEY, CDR2 SVGAGI. The CDR3 DNA reads TGTGCCAGCAGCAGACAGAACACTGAAGCTTTCTTT. This sequence encodes CASSRQNTEAFF.

In this sample, this clone turned up a few times. The V and J genes are TRBV18 and TRBJ1-2, with D perhaps TRBD1 (6 bases). This CDR3 spans 15 amino acids. CDR1 and CDR2 from the germline V gene are KGHSH and LQKENI. Trimming cost V 3 bases and J 7 bases, with 18 bases left between them. CDR3 sequence: CASSPYRVVVFGYTF. For the CDR3, the DNA is TGTGCCAGCTCACCGTACAGGGTAGTGGTCTTTGGCTACACCTTC. The full variable domain, its missing parts supplied by reference TRBV18 and TRBJ1-2, is NAGVMQNPRHLVRRRGQEARLRCSPMKGHSHVYWYRQLPEEGLKFMVYLQKENIIDESGMPKERFSAEFPKEGPSILRIQQVVRGDSAAYFCASSPYRVVVFGYTFGSGTRLTVV.

V is TRBV13 and J is TRBJ1-3, with 7 positions matching TRBD1. The CDR3 contains 17 residues. Trimming cost V 4 bases and J 0 bases; bases outside gene matches: 9. The germline V gene has CDR1 PRHDT and CDR2 FYEKMQ (reference sequence). In nucleotides, the CDR3 is TGTGCCAGCAGCTCCCCGAAGGGGGCTTTCTCTGGAAACACCATATATTTT. It translates to CASSSPKGAFSGNTIYF.

The V gene is TRBV5-4, the J gene TRBJ2-1; D ambiguous. This CDR3 is 15 amino acids long. Germline V gives CDR1 SGHNT, CDR2 YYREEE (reference sequence). V lost 3 bases and J 11 bases, leaving 21 bases between the germline ends. Here the CDR3 DNA reads TGTGCCAGCAGCTCGGCCCAGAACCGACTCGCTAAGCAGTTCTTC. Translated, it gives CASSSAQNRLAKQFF.

This clone was seen just once. The V gene is TRBV9, the J gene TRBJ1-1; tentative D call: TRBD1 (5 bases). The V end lost 4 bases, the J end lost 4 bases, and 17 bases lay between the germline ends. Germline CDR1 is SGDLS and CDR2 is YYNGEE. This CDR3 spans 15 amino acids. CDR3 residues: CASSPPVGAGTEAFF. CDR3 DNA sequence: TGTGCCAGCAGCCCACCGGTAGGGGCTGGCACTGAAGCTTTCTTT.

V gene TRBV19 combines with J gene TRBJ1-2, with 9 positions matching TRBD1. The ends lost 6 bases at V and 4 bases at J; junction bases unmatched: 6. The germline CDR1 and CDR2 sequences are LNHDA and SQIVND (reference sequence). This CDR3 is built from 14 residues. CDR3 in DNA: TGTGCCAGTAGCGGGGGACAGGGACCCTATGGCTACACCTTC. Translated: CASSGGQGPYGYTF.